Reported below is one TCR beta chain. This sample was taken from a study of OX40 agonist ivuxolimab in advanced cancers. Profiled with immunoSEQ multiplex PCR; TCRdb holds only in-frame clones, not every one. This table holds approximately 63,000 clones, 75% to 90% found once. Trimming removed 3 bases from V and 8 bases from J, with 17 bases in between. The CDR3 is made up of 15 amino acids. CDR1 is SGHVS, CDR2 FQNEAQ, per germline. This TCR was sampled from an adult with an advanced solid tumor such as melanoma, head and neck, liver or kidney cancer. The sample here was CD4+ or CD8+ T cells sorted from blood, taken in a trial of the OX40 agonist ivuxolimab. This chain links TRBV7-8 with TRBJ2-1; TRBD2 might be the D (6 bases). The CDR3 here is CASSFSGRDGDEQFF. The CDR3 bases are TGTGCCAGCAGCTTTAGCGGACGGGACGGGGATGAGCAGTTCTTC.